These 4 T cell receptor beta chains originate from one sample sequenced in a study. Each CDR3 protein is one row after TCRdb ran MiXCR on the 5' RACE reads. The sample has 45,000 to 60,000 distinct CDR3 sequences, approximately 23% seen once. The sample was tumor-infiltrating naive CD4+ T cells sorted from the breast tumor. Subset specified: naive CD4+ T cells, CD4+CD45RA+CD25-. Receptor source: a female donor with breast cancer.

The chain links TRBV5-1 to TRBJ2-5; D call uncertain. The CDR3 covers 14 residues. Between the trimmed V and J ends, which lost 0 bases and 2 bases, there was a span of 8 bases. Per the germline V gene, CDR1 is SGHRS and CDR2 is YFSETQ. The CDR3 loop reads CASSLGAAQETQYF. In DNA, the CDR3 is TGCGCCAGCAGCTTGGGGGCGGCTCAAGAGACCCAGTACTTC.

This clonotype has a count of ten or more. The V call is TRBV6-1, the J call TRBJ2-7; maybe TRBD2 (5 bases). Between the trimmed V and J ends, which lost 9 bases and 1 base, there was a span of 16 bases. Germline V gene lookup returns CDR1 MNHNS and CDR2 SASEGT. This CDR3 comprises 14 residues. The CDR3 DNA reads TGTGCCAGTAGAGTCGGGAAGTTGTCCTACGAGCAGTACTTC. Translating gives CASRVGKLSYEQYF.

This clonotype was recorded at least ten times. This chain links TRBV7-2 with TRBJ2-3, with D maybe TRBD2 (5 bases). This CDR3 has 15 residues. Germline V CDR1 and CDR2: SGHTA, FQGNSA. Trimming left V 1 base short and J 1 base short, with 9 bases between. The CDR3 nucleotides read TGTGCCAGCAGCTTAGACGGGCGGGGCACAGATACGCAGTATTTT. Its protein is CASSLDGRGTDTQYF.

The chain's CDR3 is CSAIPQVNTQYF. In nucleotides, the CDR3 is TGCAGTGCTATCCCCCAGGTCAATACGCAGTATTTT. The chain combines TRBV20-1 with TRBJ2-3; D gene ambiguous. Looked up from germline, CDR1 is DFQATT and CDR2 is SNEGSKA (reference sequence). The CDR3 is made up of 12 amino acids. The V end was cut by 4 bases, the J end by 7 bases, with 12 bases between.